The 14 T cell receptor beta chains presented below share a single source sample, sequenced in a study of T cell responses to AZD1222 COVID-19 vaccine. This table comes from immunoSEQ multiplex PCR, and its TCRdb copy is limited to in-frame clones, with some not included. The data contain fewer than 120,000 clones, about nine tenths of them seen just once; the ten biggest clones take up around 7.8%. The specimen was peripheral blood, collected on day 0 of AZD1222 vaccination. All receptors come from an adult in good health.

V and J are TRBV18 and TRBJ2-2, with D tentatively TRBD2 (5 bases). Germline lookup yields CDR1 KGHSH and CDR2 LQKENI. The CDR3 runs to 14 residues. Trimming took off 3 bases at V and 1 base at J, with 6 bases between the two ends. CDR3 residues: CASSPAGNTGELFF. DNA for the CDR3: TGTGCCAGCTCACCGGCGGGGAACACCGGGGAGCTGTTTTTT.

The J gene is TRBJ1-2, the V gene TRBV11-1; D is ambiguous. The V and J ends lost 5 bases and 8 bases respectively, with 15 bases between them. CDR1 and CDR2 (germline): SGHAT, FQDESV (reference sequence). The CDR3 is 13 residues long. The CDR3 DNA reads TGTGCCAGCAGCCGAGGGTCGGCGGGGGGCTACACCTTC. Protein product: CASSRGSAGGYTF.

CDR3 nucleotides: TGCAGCGCCGGACAGGCCTTCTCCTACAATGAGCAGTTCTTC. As protein: CSAGQAFSYNEQFF. This rearrangement joins TRBV29-1 to TRBJ2-1, with 7 bases fitting TRBD1. The V gene's germline CDR1 is SQVTM and CDR2 ANQGSEA. V was pared by 7 bases and J by 0 bases, with 6 bases of the junction left unmatched. The CDR3 is 14 amino acids.

The J gene is TRBJ2-5, the V gene TRBV6-1; D not certain. Trimming left V 10 bases short and J 5 bases short, with 17 bases between. This CDR3 region has 13 residues. Germline lookup yields CDR1 MNHNS and CDR2 SASEGT. The CDR3 is CATRLPPAETQYF. In DNA form, the CDR3 reads TGTGCCACTCGCCTCCCCCCTGCCGAGACCCAGTACTTC.

The gene calls are TRBV7-9 and TRBJ1-3; D unclear. This CDR3 is 15 amino acids long. V was trimmed by 3 bases and J by 2 bases, leaving 11 bases between them. Germline V gene lookup returns CDR1 SEHNR and CDR2 FQNEAQ (reference sequence). CDR3 in amino acids: CASSFGSRPGNTIYF. The CDR3 nucleotides read TGTGCCAGCAGCTTCGGGTCCAGGCCTGGAAACACCATATATTTT.

J is TRBJ1-1 and V is TRBV9, with D maybe TRBD1 (5 bases). V was clipped by 0 bases and J by 1 base, with 10 bases between them. There are 15 residues in the CDR3. Germline lookup yields CDR1 SGDLS and CDR2 YYNGEE. CDR3 sequence reads: CASSVDGGRNTEAFF. CDR3 nucleotide sequence: TGTGCCAGCAGCGTAGACGGGGGACGGAACACTGAAGCTTTCTTT. Drawing the rest from reference TRBV9 and TRBJ1-1, the complete variable domain is DSGVTQTPKHLITATGQRVTLRCSPRSGDLSVYWYQQSLDQGLQFLIQYYNGEERAKGNILERFSAQQFPDLHSELNLSSLELGDSALYFCASSVDGGRNTEAFFGQGTRLTVV.

J is TRBJ2-7 and V is TRBV6-5, with D tentatively TRBD1 (5 bases). Trimming took 6 bases from V and 1 from J, leaving 10 bases between them. CDR1 is MNHEY and CDR2 is SVGAGI in the germline V gene. This CDR3 region has 13 residues. DNA of the CDR3: TGTGCCAGCAGGATCGACAGTTCCTACGAGCAGTACTTC. This translates into CASRIDSSYEQYF.

The chain has TRBV5-6 and TRBJ1-1; D is unresolved. CDR1 is SGHDT and CDR2 is YYEEEE in the germline V gene. The CDR3 contains 12 residues. V shed 6 bases and J shed 3 bases, with 9 bases lying between them. CDR3 sequence: CASNTEDTEAFF. CDR3 DNA sequence: TGTGCCAGCAACACCGAAGACACTGAAGCTTTCTTT.

CDR3 nucleotides: TGTGCCAGCAGCGGCTCGCGGAACACCATATATTTT. Encoded protein: CASSGSRNTIYF. This chain connects TRBV9 to TRBJ1-3; D not certain. The germline gives CDR1 SGDLS, CDR2 YYNGEE. This CDR3 has 12 amino acids. V was pared by 3 bases and J by 7 bases, with 8 bases between.

The chain couples TRBV3-1 (or the pseudogene TRBV3-2) to TRBJ2-2, with 7 bases that match TRBD2. Germline V CDR1 and CDR2: LGHDT, YNNKEL (reference sequence). The length of the CDR3 is 14 residues. Losses at the gene ends were 6 bases for V and 5 bases for J; bases not matched to a gene: 6. CDR3 nucleotide sequence: TGTGCCAGCAGGGGAGGGGTGAAAACCGGGGAGCTGTTTTTT. Amino acids: CASRGGVKTGELFF.

The CDR3 DNA reads as TGTGCCAGTAGTATGCCGGGACAACCCCTTCACAATGAGCAGTTCTTC. Residues: CASSMPGQPLHNEQFF. This rearrangement joins TRBV19 to TRBJ2-1, with a possible D match to TRBD1 (6 bases). This CDR3 is 16 amino acids long. Germline-derived CDR1 and CDR2 are LNHDA and SQIVND (reference sequence). V dropped 3 bases and J dropped 5 bases, with 17 bases sitting between them.

The genes are TRBV9 and TRBJ2-7, with TRBD1 matching over 9 bases. CDR1 is SGDLS, CDR2 YYNGEE, per germline. J was trimmed by 6 bases and V by 5 bases; bases with no gene match: 9. This CDR3 spans 14 amino acids. CDR3 region: CASRPGQGMGEQYF. CDR3 DNA: TGTGCCAGCAGACCGGGACAGGGTATGGGCGAGCAGTACTTC.

The J gene is TRBJ1-2, the V gene TRBV28; 9 positions match TRBD1. The CDR3 runs 15 residues. In germline, CDR1 is MDHEN, CDR2 SYDVKM. V gave up 5 bases and J gave up 8 bases; unmatched junction bases: 12. The CDR3 loop reads CASSVQQGARKGYTF. The CDR3 nucleotides are TGTGCCAGCAGTGTCCAACAGGGGGCGAGAAAAGGCTACACCTTC.

The rearrangement joins TRBV7-9 to TRBJ2-3; 8 nucleotides agree with TRBD2. J lost 6 bases, V lost 10 bases, and 6 bases had no gene match. CDR1 and CDR2 from the germline V gene are SEHNR and FQNEAQ (reference sequence). CDR3 length equals 12 residues. The CDR3 reads CAMRGAGDTQYF. The CDR3, as DNA: TGTGCCATGCGGGGGGCAGGGGATACGCAGTATTTT.